This TCR beta chain was found in a study of blood T cells in healthy people across ages. The CDR3 covers 15 residues. V was trimmed by 6 bases and J by 8 bases, leaving 19 bases between them. The V gene's germline CDR1 is MNHEY and CDR2 SVGAGI. A second PCR, run for 7 to 11 cycles, used a sample-barcoded 5' primer plus a J-beta primer mix. One entry per CDR3 protein results from TCRdb running MiXCR on the 5' RACE reads. The repertoire consists of 1.5 million to 2 million distinct CDR3 sequences, with roughly 52% occurring once and the leading ten covering 2.1%. This TCR was recovered from a woman aged 40 to 50 in good health. Sequenced sample: blood. The chain has TRBV6-5 and TRBJ1-4; D gene uncertain. The CDR3 here is CASRSDPQAGEKLFF. In nucleotides, the CDR3 is TGTGCCAGCAGATCCGATCCTCAGGCTGGGGAAAAACTGTTTTTT.